This TCR beta chain was obtained from a study of cytomegalovirus exposure and HLA in healthy donors. About the research overall: The roughly 110 validation repertoires were reported in a later analysis to have been generated on the same platform as the 666 first-cohort repertoires. Study-level points and caveats: According to reports, the classifier identified cytomegalovirus status with high specificity and sensitivity. CMV antigen specificity of three CMV-associated chains was confirmed in vitro.

Assay: immunoSEQ multiplex PCR; the TCRdb copy retains only in-frame clones and omits some. The data contain 100,000 to 120,000 clones, 85% to 90% of them seen just once; the ten biggest clones take up 4% to 4.5%. On this clone: Its target is unknown.

CDR1 is MNHEY and CDR2 is SVGAGI in the germline V gene. The CDR3 extends over 13 amino acids. Trimming shortened V by 0 bases and J by 7 bases, and 9 bases separated the two germline ends. Sequenced material: PBMCs. This TCR derives from a woman younger than 30 in good health and CMV-seropositive. The chain is built from TRBV6-5 and TRBJ1-1, with D hard to call. CDR3 in DNA: TGTGCCAGCAGTTACTCGGGCAGCGGTGAAGCTTTCTTT. This codes for CASSYSGSGEAFF.